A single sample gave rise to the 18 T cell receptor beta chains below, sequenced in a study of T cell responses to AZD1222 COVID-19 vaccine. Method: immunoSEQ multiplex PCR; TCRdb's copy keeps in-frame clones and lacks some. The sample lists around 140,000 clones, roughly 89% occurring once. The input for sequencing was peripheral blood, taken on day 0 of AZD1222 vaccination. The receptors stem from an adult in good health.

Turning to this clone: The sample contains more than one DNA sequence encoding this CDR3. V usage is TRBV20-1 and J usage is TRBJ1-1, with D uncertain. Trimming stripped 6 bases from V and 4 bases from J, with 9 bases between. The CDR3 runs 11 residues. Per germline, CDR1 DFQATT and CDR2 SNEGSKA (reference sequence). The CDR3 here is CSARVGTEAFF. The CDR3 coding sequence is TGCAGTGCGAGGGTTGGCACTGAAGCTTTCTTT.

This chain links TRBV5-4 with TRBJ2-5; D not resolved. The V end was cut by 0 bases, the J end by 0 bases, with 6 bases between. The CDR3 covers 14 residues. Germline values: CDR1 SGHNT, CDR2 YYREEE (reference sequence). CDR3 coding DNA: TGTGCCAGCAGCTTGGGGGCGAACCAAGAGACCCAGTACTTC. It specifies CASSLGANQETQYF.

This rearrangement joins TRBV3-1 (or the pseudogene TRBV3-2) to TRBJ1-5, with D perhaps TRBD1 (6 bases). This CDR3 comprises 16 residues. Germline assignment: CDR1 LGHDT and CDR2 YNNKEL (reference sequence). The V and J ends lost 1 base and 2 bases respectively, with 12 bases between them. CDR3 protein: CASSQGSGQGNQPQHF. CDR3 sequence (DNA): TGTGCCAGCAGCCAAGGGTCGGGACAAGGCAATCAGCCCCAGCATTTT.

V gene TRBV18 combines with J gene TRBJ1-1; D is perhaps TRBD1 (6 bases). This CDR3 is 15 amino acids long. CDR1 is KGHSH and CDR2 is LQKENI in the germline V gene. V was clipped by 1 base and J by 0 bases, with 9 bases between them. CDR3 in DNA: TGTGCCAGCTCACCACAGGCAGGGGTGAACACTGAAGCTTTCTTT. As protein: CASSPQAGVNTEAFF.

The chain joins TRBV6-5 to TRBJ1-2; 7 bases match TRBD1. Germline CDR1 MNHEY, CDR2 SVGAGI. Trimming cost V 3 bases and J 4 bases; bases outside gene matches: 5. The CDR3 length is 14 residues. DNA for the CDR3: TGTGCCAGCAGTTATTCCGGGACAGTCTATGGCTACACCTTC. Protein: CASSYSGTVYGYTF.

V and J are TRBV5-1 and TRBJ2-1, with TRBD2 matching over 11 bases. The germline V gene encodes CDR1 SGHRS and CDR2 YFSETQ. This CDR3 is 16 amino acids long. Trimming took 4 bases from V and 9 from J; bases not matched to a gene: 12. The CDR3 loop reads CASSPLVAGGPSEQFF. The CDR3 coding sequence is TGCGCCAGCAGCCCCTTAGTAGCGGGGGGGCCGAGTGAGCAGTTCTTC.

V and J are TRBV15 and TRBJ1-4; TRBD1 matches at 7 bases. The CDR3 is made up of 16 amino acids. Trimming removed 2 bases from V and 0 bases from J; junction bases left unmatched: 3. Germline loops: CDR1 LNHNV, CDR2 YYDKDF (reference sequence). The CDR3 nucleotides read TGTGCCACCAGCAGATACAGGGGAACAACTAATGAAAAACTGTTTTTT. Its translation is CATSRYRGTTNEKLFF.

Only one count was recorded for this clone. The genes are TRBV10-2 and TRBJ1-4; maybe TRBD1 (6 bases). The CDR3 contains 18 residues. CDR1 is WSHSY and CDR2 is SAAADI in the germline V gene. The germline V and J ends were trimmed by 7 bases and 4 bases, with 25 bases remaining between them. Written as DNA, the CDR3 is TGCGCCAGCACTCTAAACAAAAAACAGGGTGGGGTTAATGAAAAACTGTTTTTT. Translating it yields CASTLNKKQGGVNEKLFF.

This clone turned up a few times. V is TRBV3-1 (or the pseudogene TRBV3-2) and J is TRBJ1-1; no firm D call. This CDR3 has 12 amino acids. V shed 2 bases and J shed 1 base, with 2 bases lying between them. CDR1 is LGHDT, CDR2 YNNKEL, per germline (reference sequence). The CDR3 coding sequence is TGTGCCAGCAGCCAAACGAACACTGAAGCTTTCTTT. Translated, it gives CASSQTNTEAFF.

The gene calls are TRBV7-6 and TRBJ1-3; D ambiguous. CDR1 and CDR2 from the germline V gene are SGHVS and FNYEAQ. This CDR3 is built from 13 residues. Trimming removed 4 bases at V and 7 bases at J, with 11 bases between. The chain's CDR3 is CASSSRADNTIYF. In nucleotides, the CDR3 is TGTGCCAGCAGCTCTAGGGCCGACAACACCATATATTTT.

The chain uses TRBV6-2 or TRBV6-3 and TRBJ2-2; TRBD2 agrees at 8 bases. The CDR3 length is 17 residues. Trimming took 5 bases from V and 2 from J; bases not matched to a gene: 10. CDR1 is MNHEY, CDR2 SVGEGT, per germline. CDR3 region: CASSIAGGSRNTGELFF. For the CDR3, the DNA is TGTGCCAGCAGTATCGCGGGGGGCAGTAGAAACACCGGGGAGCTGTTTTTT.

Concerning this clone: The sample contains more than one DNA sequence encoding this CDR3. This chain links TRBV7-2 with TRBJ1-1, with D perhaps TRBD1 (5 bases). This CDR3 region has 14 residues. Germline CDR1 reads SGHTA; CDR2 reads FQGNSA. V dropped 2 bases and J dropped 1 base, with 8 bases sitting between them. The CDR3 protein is CASSLLGENTEAFF. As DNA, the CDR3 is TGTGCCAGCAGCTTACTGGGGGAGAACACTGAAGCTTTCTTT.

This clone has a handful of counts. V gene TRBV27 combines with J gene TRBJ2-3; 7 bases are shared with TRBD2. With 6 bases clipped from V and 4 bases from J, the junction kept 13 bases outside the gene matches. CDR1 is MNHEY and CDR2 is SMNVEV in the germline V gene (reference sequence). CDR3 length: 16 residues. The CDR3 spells CASRRAPGGGPDTQYF. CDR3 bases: TGTGCCAGCAGAAGGGCCCCGGGCGGGGGTCCAGATACGCAGTATTTT.

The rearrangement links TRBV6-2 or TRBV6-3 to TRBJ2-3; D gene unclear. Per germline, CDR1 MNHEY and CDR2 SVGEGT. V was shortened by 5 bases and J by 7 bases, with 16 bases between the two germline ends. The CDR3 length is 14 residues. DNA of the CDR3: TGTGCCAGCAGTCCCCTAAGCTTTATAAATACGCAGTATTTT. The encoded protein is CASSPLSFINTQYF.

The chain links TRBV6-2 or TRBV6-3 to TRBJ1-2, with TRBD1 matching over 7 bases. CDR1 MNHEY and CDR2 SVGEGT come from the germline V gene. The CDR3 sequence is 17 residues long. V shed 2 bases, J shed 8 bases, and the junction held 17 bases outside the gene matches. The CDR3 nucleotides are TGTGCCAGCAGTTACCCGCCCATGCAACAGGGGATGCGAGGCTACACCTTC. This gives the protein CASSYPPMQQGMRGYTF.

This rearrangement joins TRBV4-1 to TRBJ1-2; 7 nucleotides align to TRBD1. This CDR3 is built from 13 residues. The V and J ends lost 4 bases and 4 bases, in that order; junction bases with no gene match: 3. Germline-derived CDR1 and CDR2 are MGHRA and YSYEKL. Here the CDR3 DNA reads TGCGCCAGCAGCCTCCGGGACAGCTATGGCTACACCTTC. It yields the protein CASSLRDSYGYTF.

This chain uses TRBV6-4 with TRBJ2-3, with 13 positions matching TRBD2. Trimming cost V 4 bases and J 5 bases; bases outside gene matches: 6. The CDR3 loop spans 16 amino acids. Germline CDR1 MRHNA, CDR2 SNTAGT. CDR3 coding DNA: TGTGCCAGCAGTGCCCTGACTAGCGGGGGGCGAGATACGCAGTATTTT. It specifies CASSALTSGGRDTQYF.

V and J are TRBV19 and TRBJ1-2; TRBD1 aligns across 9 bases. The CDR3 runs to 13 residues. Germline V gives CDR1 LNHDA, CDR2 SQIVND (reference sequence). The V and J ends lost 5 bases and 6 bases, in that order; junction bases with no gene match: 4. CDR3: CASSQQGADGYTF. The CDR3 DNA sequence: TGTGCCAGTAGTCAACAGGGGGCGGATGGCTACACCTTC.